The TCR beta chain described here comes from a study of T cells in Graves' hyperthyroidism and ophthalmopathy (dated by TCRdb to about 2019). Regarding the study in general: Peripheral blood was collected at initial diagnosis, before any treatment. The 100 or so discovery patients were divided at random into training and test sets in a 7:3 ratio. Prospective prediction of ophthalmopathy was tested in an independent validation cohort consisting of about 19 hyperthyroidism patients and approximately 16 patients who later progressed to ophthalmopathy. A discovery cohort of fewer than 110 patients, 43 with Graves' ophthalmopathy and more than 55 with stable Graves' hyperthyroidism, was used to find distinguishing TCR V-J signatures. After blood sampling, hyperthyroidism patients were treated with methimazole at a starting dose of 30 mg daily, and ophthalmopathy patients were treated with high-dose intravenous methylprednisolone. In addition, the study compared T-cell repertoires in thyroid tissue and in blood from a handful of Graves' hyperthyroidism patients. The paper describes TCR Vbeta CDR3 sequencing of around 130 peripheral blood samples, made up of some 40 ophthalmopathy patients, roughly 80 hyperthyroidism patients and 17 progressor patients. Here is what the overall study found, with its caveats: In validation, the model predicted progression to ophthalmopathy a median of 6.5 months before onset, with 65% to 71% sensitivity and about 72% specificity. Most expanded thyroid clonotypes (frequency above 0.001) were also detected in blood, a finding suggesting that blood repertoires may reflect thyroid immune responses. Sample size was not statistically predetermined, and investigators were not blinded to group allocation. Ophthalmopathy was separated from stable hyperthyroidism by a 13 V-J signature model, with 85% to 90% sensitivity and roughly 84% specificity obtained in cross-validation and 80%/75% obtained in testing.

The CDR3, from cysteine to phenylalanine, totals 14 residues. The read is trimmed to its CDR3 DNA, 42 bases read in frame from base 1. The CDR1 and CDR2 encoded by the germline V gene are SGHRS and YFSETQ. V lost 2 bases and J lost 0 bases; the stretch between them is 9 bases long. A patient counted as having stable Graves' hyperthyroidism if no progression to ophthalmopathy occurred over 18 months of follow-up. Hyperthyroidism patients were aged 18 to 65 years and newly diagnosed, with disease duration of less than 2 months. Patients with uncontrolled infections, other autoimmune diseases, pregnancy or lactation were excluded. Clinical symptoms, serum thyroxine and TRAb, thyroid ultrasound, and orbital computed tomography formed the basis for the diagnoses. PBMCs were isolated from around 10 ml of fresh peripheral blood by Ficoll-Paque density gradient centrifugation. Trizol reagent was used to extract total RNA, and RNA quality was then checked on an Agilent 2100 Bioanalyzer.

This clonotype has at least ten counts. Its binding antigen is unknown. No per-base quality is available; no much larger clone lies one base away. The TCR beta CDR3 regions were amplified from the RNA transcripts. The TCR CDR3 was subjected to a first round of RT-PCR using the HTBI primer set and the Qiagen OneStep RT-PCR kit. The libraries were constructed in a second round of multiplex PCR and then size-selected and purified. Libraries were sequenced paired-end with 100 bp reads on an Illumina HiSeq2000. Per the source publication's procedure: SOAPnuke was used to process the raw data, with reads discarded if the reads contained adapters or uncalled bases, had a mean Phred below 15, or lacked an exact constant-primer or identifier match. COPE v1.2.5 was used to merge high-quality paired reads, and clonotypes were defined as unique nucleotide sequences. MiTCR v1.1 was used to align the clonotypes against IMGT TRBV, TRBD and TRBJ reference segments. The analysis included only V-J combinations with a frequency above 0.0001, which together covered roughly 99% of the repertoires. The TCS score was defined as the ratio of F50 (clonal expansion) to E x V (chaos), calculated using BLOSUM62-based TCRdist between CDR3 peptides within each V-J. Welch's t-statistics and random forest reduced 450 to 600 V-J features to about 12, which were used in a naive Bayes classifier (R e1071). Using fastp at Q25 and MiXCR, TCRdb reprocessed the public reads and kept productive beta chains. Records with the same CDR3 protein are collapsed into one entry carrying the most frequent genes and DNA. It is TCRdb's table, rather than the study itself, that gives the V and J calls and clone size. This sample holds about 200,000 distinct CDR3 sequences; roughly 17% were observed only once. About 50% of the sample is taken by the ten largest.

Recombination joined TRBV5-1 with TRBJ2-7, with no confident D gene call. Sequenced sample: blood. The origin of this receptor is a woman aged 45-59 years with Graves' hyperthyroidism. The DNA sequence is TGCGCCAGCAGCTTCCGGGTAAGCTCCTACGAGCAGTACTTC. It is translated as CASSFRVSSYEQYF. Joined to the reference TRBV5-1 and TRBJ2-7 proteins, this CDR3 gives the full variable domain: KAGVTQTPRYLIKTRGQQVTLSCSPISGHRSVSWYQQTPGQGLQFLFEYFSETQRNKGNFPGRFSGRQFSNSRSEMNVSTLELGDSALYLCASSFRVSSYEQYFGPGTRLTVT.